This T cell receptor beta chain was identified during a study of T cell responses to AZD1222 COVID-19 vaccine. CDR3 length equals 14 residues. The germline CDR1 and CDR2 sequences are SGDLS and YYNGEE. V shed 4 bases and J 15 bases; nucleotides not matched to a gene: 12. Findings and limits, study-wide: Repertoire sampling happened only post peak T cell response. White British people made up most donors, females outnumbered males, and clonal diversity was possibly underestimated. Of spike-specific TCRs, nearly half reportedly target regions left unmutated in variants.

TCRdb keeps only in-frame clones here, not all; method: immunoSEQ multiplex PCR. The sample includes about 180,000 clones, 90% seen only once; the top ten take approximately 4.2%. A note on this clone: Antigen unknown.

The clonotype comes from an adult who received the MenACWY meningococcal vaccine as a control. The sample in question was peripheral blood, obtained 28 days after the second dose of the MenACWY control vaccine. The chain employs TRBV9 and TRBJ2-1, with 11 bases identical to TRBD2. The DNA for the CDR3 is TGTGCCAGCAGCTCCGGGACTAGCGGAGGAAAGAGGTTCTTC. Its translation: CASSSGTSGGKRFF.